This T cell receptor (beta chain) came from a study of T cells after yellow fever vaccination. The CDR3 totals 13 residues. V was clipped by 3 bases and J by 12 bases, with 16 bases between them. Germline V gene sequence: CDR1 SGHNT, CDR2 YYREEE (reference sequence). MiXCR, applied by TCRdb to the 5' RACE reads, yields one record per CDR3 protein. The repertoire consists of 620,000 or so distinct CDR3 sequences, with less than 20% occurring once and the leading ten covering roughly 17%. Study-wide points: Weaker, the secondary response peaked sooner, at day 5 versus 15. FACS-sorted repertoires could contain abundant clonotypes contaminating from the bulk population. Clones that expanded after primary vaccination mostly reappeared after the booster (roughly 95% CD4, 80% to 90% CD8). Shared CD4/CD8 clonotypes were a small share, likely from convergent recombination.

With regard to this clonotype: The antigen remains undetermined.

The clonotype was recovered from a man between 18 and 35 years old who received the YFV17D yellow fever vaccine. The chain has TRBV5-4 and TRBJ2-1; unclear D gene. The material sequenced was PBMCs, taken more than 4 days after the first yellow fever vaccination. The CDR3 protein is CASSSGQTSRQFF. The CDR3 DNA reads TGTGCCAGCAGCTCTGGGCAGACCTCTCGGCAGTTCTTC.